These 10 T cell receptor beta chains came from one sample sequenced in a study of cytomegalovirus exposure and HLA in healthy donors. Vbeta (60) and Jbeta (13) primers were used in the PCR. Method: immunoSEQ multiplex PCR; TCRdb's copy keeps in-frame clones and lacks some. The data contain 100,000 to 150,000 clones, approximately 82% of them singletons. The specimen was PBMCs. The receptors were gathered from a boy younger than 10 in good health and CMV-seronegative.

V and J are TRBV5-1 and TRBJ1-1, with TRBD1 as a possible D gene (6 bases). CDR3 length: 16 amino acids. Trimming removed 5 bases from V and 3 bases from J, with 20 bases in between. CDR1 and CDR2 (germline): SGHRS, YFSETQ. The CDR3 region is CASRAKGGGLDTEAFF. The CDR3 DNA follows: TGCGCCAGCAGGGCTAAAGGGGGGGGATTGGACACTGAAGCTTTCTTT.

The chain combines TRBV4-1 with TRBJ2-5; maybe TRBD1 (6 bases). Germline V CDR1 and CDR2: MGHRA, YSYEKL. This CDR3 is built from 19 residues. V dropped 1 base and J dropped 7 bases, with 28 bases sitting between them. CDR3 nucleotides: TGCGCCAGCAGCCAAGTCGCAGGGGCGGCTAGCAGGGACCTGGGGACCCAGTACTTC. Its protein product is CASSQVAGAASRDLGTQYF.

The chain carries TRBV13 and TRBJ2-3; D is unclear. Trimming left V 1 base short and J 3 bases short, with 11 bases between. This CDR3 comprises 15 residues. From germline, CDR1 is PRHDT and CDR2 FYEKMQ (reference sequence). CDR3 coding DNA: TGTGCCAGCAGCTTAGTCCCTGTCGGGACAGATACGCAGTATTTT. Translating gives CASSLVPVGTDTQYF. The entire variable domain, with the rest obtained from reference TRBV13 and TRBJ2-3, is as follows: AAGVIQSPRHLIKEKRETATLKCYPIPRHDTVYWYQQGPGQDPQFLISFYEKMQSDKGSIPDRFSAQQFSDYHSELNMSSLELGDSALYFCASSLVPVGTDTQYFGPGTRLTVL.

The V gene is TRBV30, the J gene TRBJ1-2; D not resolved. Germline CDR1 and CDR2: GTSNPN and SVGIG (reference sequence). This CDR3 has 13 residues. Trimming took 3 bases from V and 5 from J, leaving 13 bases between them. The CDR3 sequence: CAWRGRTDYGYTF. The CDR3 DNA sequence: TGTGCCTGGAGGGGGAGGACTGATTATGGCTACACCTTC.

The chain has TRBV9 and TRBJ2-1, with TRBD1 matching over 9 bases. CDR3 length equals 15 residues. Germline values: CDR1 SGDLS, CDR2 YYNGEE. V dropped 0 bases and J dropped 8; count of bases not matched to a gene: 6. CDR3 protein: CASSVEGQGLYEQFF. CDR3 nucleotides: TGTGCCAGCAGCGTAGAGGGACAGGGTCTCTATGAGCAGTTCTTC.

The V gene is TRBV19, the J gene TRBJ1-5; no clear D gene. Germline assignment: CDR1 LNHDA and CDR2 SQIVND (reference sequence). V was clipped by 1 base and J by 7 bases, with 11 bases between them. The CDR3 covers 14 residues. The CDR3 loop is CASSIVVGEQPQHF. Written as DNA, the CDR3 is TGTGCCAGTAGTATAGTGGTCGGGGAACAGCCCCAGCATTTT. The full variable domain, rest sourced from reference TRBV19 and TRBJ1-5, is DGGITQSPKYLFRKEGQNVTLSCEQNLNHDAMYWYRQDPGQGLRLIYYSQIVNDFQKGDIAEGYSVSREKKESFPLTVTSAQKNPTAFYLCASSIVVGEQPQHFGDGTRLSIL.

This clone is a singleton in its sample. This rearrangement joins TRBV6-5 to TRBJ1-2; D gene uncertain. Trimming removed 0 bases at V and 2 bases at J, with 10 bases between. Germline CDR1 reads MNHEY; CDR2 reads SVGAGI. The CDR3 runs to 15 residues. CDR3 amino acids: CASSYSRAQNYGYTF. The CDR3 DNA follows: TGTGCCAGCAGTTACTCGAGGGCGCAGAACTATGGCTACACCTTC.

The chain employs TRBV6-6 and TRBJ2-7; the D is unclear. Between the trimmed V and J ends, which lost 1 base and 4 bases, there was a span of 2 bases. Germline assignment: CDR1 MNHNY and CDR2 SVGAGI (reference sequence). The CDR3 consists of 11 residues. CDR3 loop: CASSYLYEQYF. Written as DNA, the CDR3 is TGTGCCAGCAGTTACTTATACGAGCAGTACTTC.

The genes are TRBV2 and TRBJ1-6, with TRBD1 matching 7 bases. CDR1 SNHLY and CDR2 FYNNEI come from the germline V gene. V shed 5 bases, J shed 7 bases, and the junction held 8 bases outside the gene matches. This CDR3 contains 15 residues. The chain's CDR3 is CASSLAGTANSPLHF. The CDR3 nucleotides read TGTGCCAGCAGTTTGGCGGGGACAGCCAATTCACCCCTCCACTTT.

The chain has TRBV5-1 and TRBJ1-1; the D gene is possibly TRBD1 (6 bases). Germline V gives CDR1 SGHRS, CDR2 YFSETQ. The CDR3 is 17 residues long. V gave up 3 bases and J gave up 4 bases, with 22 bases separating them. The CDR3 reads CASSSSGGTRVFTEAFF. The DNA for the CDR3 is TGCGCCAGCAGCTCCTCGGGGGGCACAAGAGTGTTCACTGAAGCTTTCTTT. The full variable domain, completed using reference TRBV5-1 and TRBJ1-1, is KAGVTQTPRYLIKTRGQQVTLSCSPISGHRSVSWYQQTPGQGLQFLFEYFSETQRNKGNFPGRFSGRQFSNSRSEMNVSTLELGDSALYLCASSSSGGTRVFTEAFFGQGTRLTVV.